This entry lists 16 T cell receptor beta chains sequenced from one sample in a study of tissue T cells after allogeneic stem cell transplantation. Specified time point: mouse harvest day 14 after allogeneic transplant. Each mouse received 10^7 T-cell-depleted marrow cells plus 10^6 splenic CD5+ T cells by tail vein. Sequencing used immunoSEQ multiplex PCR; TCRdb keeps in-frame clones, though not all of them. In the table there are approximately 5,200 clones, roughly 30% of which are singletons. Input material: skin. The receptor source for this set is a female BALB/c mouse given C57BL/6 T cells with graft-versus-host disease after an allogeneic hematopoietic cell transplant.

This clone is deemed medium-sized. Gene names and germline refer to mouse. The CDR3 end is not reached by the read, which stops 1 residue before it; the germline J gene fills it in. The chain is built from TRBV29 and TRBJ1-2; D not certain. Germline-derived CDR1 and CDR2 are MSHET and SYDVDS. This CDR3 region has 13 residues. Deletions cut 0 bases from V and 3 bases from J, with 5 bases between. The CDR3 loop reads CASSLSQYSDYTF. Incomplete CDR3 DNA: TGTGCTAGCAGTTTATCCCAGTACTCCGACTACACC.

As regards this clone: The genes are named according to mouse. The CDR3 bases that were read are TGTGCCAGCAGTCCCGGGACACTCAAATATGAACAGTAC. Translated, it gives CASSPGTLKYEQY. The CDR3 as a whole reads CASSPGTLKYEQYF. This rearrangement joins TRBV26 to TRBJ2-7; TRBD1 might be the D (6 bases). The observed sequence ends 1 residue before the CDR3 terminus, with the missing tail filled in from the germline J gene. Germline lookup yields CDR1 KGHPV and CDR2 FQNQEV (reference sequence). V lost 4 bases, J lost 4 bases, and 14 bases lay in between. There are 14 residues in the CDR3.

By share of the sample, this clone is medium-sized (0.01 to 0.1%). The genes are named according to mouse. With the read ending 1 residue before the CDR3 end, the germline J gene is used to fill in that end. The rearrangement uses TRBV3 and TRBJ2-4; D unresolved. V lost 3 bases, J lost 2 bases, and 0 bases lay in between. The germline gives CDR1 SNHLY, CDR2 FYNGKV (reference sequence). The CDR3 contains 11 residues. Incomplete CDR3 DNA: TGTGCCAGCAGCTTTCAAAACACCTTGTAC. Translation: CASSFQNTLY. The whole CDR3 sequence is CASSFQNTLYF.

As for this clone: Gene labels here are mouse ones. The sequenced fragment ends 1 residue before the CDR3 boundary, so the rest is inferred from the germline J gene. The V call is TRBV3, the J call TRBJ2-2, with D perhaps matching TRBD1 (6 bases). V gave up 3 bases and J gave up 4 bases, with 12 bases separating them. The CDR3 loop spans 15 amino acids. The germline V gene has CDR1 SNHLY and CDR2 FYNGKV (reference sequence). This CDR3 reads CASSFNREGTGQLYF. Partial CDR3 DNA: TGTGCCAGCAGCTTCAACAGGGAGGGCACCGGGCAGCTCTAC.

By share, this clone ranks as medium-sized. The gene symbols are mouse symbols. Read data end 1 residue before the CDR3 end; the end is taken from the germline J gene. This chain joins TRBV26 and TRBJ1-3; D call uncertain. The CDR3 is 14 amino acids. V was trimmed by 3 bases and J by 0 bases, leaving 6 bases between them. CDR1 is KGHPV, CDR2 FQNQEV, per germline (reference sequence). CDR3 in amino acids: CASSLPNSGNTLYF. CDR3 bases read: TGTGCCAGCAGTCTTCCCAATTCTGGAAATACGCTCTAT.

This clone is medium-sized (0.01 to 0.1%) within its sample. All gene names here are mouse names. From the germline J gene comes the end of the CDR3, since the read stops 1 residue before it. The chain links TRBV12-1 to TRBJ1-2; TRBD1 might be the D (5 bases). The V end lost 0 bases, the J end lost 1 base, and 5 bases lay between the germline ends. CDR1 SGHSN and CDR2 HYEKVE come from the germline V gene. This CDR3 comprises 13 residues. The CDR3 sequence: CASSLDRNSDYTF. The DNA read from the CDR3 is TGTGCCAGCTCTCTCGACAGAAACTCCGACTACACC.

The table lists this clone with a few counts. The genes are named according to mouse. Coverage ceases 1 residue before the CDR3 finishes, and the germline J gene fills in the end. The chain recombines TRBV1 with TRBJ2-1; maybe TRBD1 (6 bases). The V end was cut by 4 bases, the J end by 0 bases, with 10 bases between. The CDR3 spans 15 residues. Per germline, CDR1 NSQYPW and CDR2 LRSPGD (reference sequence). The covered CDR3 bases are TGCACCTGCAGTGGAGGGACAATTAACTATGCTGAGCAGTTC. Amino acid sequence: CTCSGGTINYAEQF. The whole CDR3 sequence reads CTCSGGTINYAEQFF.

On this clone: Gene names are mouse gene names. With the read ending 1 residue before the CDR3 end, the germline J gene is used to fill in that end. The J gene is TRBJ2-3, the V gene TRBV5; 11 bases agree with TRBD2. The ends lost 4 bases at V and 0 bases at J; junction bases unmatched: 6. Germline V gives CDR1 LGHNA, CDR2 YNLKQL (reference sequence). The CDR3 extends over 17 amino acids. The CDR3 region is CASSPRTGGPSAETLYF. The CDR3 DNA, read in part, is TGTGCCAGCAGCCCCCGGACTGGGGGGCCTAGTGCAGAAACGCTGTAT.

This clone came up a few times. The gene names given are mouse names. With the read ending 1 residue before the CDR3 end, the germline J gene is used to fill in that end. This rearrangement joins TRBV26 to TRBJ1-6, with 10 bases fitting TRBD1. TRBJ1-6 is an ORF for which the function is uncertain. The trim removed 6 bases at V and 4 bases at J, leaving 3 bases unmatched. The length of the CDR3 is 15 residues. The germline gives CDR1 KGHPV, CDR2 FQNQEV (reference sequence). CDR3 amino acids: CASSRDRGYNSPLYF. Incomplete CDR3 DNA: TGTGCCAGCAGCCGGGACAGGGGTTATAATTCGCCCCTCTAC.

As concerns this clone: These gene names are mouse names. The CDR3 loop reads CASSYRDKNTEVFF. The part of the CDR3 DNA that was read is TGTGCCAGCAGCTACCGGGACAAAAACACAGAAGTCTTC. The chain employs TRBV4 and TRBJ1-1; tentatively, D is TRBD1 (6 bases). The CDR3 extends 1 residue past the end of the read, so its final part is completed from the germline J gene. Looked up from germline, CDR1 is LGHDT and CDR2 is YNNKQL (reference sequence). V was clipped by 3 bases and J by 1 base, with 9 bases between them. The CDR3 has 14 amino acids.

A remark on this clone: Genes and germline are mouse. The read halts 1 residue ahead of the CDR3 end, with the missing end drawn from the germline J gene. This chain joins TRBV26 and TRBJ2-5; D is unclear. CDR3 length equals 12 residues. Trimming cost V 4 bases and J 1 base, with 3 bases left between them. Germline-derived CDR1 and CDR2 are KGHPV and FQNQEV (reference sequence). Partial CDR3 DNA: TGTGCCAGCAGTCGAGACCAAGACACCCAGTAC. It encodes CASSRDQDTQY. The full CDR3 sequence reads CASSRDQDTQYF.

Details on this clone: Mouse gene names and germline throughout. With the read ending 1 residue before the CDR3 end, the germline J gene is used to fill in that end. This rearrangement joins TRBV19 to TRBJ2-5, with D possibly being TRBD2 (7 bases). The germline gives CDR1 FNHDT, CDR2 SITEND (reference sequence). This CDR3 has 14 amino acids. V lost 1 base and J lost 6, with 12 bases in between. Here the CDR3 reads CASSIRGAQDTQYF. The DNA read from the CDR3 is TGTGCCAGCAGTATAAGGGGGGCGCAGGACACCCAGTAC.

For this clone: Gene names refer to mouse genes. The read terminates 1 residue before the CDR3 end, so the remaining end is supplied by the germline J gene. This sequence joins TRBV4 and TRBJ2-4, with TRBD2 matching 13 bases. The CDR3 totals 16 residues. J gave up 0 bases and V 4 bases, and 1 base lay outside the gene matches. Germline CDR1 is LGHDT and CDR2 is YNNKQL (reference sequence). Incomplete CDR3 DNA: TGTGCCAGCAGCTTGGGACTGGGGGGGAGTCAAAACACCTTGTAC. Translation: CASSLGLGGSQNTLY. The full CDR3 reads CASSLGLGGSQNTLYF.

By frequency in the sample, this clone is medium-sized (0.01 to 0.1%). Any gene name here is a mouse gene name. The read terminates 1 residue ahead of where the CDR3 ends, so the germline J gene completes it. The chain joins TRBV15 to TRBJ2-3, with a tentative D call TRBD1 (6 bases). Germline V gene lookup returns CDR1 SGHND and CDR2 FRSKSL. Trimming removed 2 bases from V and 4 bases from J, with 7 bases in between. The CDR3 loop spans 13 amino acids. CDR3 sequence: CASSLWDTETLYF. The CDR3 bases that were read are TGTGCCAGCAGTTTATGGGACACAGAAACGCTGTAT.

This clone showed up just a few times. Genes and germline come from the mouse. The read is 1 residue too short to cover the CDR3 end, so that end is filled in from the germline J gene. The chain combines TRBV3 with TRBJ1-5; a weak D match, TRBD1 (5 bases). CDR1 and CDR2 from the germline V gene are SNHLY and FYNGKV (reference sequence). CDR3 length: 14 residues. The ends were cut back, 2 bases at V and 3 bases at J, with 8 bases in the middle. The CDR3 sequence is CASSLQGVNQAPLF. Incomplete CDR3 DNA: TGTGCCAGCAGCTTACAGGGAGTCAACCAGGCTCCGCTT.

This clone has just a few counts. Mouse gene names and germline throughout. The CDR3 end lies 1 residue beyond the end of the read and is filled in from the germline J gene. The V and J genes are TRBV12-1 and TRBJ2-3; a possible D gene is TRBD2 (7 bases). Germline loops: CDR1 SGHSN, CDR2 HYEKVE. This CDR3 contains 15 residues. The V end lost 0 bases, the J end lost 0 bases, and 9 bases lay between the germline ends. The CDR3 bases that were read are TGTGCCAGCTCTCTCAGGGGGGCTAGTGCAGAAACGCTGTAT. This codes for CASSLRGASAETLY. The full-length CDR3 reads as CASSLRGASAETLYF.